The rows below give T cell receptor beta chains drawn from one sample of a study of vaccination effects on CD4 cells after COVID-19. No cognate antigen is known for these TCRs. TCRdb's copy holds only in-frame clones and misses some; the assay was immunoSEQ multiplex PCR. Here the sample spans fewer than 75,000 clones, around 77% being singletons. Sequencing was performed on CD4+ T cells from PBMCs cultured without peptide, taken before COVID-19 vaccination. These receptors came from a human donor who received a COVID-19 vaccine. The CDR3 runs from the conserved cysteine through the conserved F or W. The D gene is left open where the match is weak. The size entry is marked missing in some rows and otherwise reads once, few, many or a size class.

v_gene	d_gene	j_gene	abundance	len	CDR3aa	CDR3nt
TRBV6-5	.	TRBJ1-4	.	15	CASSYRQATNEKLFF	TGTGCCAGCAGTTACCGACAAGCAACTAATGAAAAACTGTTTTTT
TRBV7-9	.	TRBJ2-1	.	14	CASSLGQTYNEQFF	TGTGCCAGCAGCTTAGGACAGACCTACAATGAGCAGTTCTTC
TRBV18	TRBD1	TRBJ1-2	.	16	CASSPPGQGFPYGYTF	TGTGCCAGCTCACCACCGGGACAGGGATTCCCCTATGGCTACACCTTC
TRBV2	.	TRBJ1-5	.	15	CASSEAWGAGQPQHF	TGTGCCAGCAGTGAAGCATGGGGGGCTGGTCAGCCCCAGCATTTT
TRBV7-2	TRBD1	TRBJ1-3	.	14	CASSLGTGGNTIYF	TGTGCCAGCAGCCTCGGGACAGGCGGAAACACCATATATTTT
TRBV14	TRBD1	TRBJ2-3	.	16	CASSHPGQGALNTQYF	TGTGCCAGCAGCCACCCCGGACAGGGGGCGTTAAATACGCAGTATTTT
TRBV30	.	TRBJ2-1	.	12	CAWSRLSNEQFF	TGTGCCTGGAGCCGACTCTCCAATGAGCAGTTCTTC
TRBV24-1	TRBD1	TRBJ2-6	.	19	CATSDGQGESHSGANVLTF	TGTGCCACCAGTGATGGACAGGGAGAGTCCCACTCTGGGGCCAACGTCCTGACTTTC
TRBV30	.	TRBJ1-2	.	15	CAWRVFPGGNYGYTF	TGTGCCTGGAGGGTTTTTCCGGGGGGCAACTATGGCTACACCTTC
TRBV24-1	.	TRBJ1-1	.	12	CATSDRDRQAFF	TGTGCCACCAGTGACCGAGACAGGCAAGCTTTCTTT
TRBV15	.	TRBJ1-1	few	13	CATSGQWADKAFF	TGTGCCACCAGCGGCCAATGGGCCGACAAAGCTTTCTTT
TRBV3-1/TRBV3-2	.	TRBJ1-2	.	16	CASSPVGREGFYGYTF	TGTGCCAGCAGCCCCGTCGGGCGGGAGGGGTTCTATGGCTACACCTTC
TRBV24-1	TRBD1	TRBJ2-5	few	12	CATSDFQGARYF	TGTGCCACCAGTGATTTTCAGGGGGCTCGGTACTTC
TRBV12-5	.	TRBJ2-3	.	12	CASGRDWNTQYF	TGTGCTAGTGGTAGGGACTGGAATACGCAGTATTTT
TRBV5-1	TRBD1	TRBJ1-1	.	16	CASSRVAGGVGTEAFF	TGCGCCAGCAGCCGGGTCGCAGGGGGCGTCGGCACTGAAGCTTTCTTT
TRBV29-1	.	TRBJ1-1	.	12	CSVGRTYSEAFF	TGCAGCGTTGGTCGGACCTACTCTGAAGCTTTCTTT
TRBV7-3	.	TRBJ2-2	few	13	CASSFRNTGELFF	TGTGCCAGCAGCTTCAGGAACACCGGGGAGCTGTTTTTT
TRBV6-5	TRBD1	TRBJ1-1	.	12	CASCDRDTEAFF	TGTGCCAGCTGCGACAGGGACACTGAAGCTTTCTTT
TRBV19	.	TRBJ2-5	.	13	CASSTGRGETQYF	TGTGCCAGTAGTACAGGCAGGGGAGAGACCCAGTACTTC
TRBV28	TRBD2	TRBJ2-2	few	19	CASSFVSLAGGLNTGELFF	TGTGCCAGCAGTTTTGTGTCGCTAGCGGGGGGACTTAACACCGGGGAGCTGTTTTTT
TRBV24-1	.	TRBJ2-3	.	13	CATSPQGTDTQYF	TGTGCCACCAGTCCCCAGGGGACAGATACGCAGTATTTT
TRBV6-5	.	TRBJ1-5	.	14	CASKEGRGNQPQHF	TGTGCCAGCAAGGAGGGACGGGGCAATCAGCCCCAGCATTTT
TRBV2	.	TRBJ1-3	.	15	CASSGYRDPGNTIYF	TGTGCCAGCAGTGGGTATAGGGACCCTGGAAACACCATATATTTT
TRBV30	TRBD2	TRBJ2-3	.	16	CAWSTRGVFITDTQYF	TGTGCCTGGAGTACTCGGGGGGTTTTTATCACAGATACGCAGTATTTT
TRBV2	TRBD1	TRBJ1-6	.	14	CASTGDRGNSPLHF	TGTGCCAGCACTGGGGACAGGGGTAATTCACCCCTCCACTTT
TRBV5-1	.	TRBJ1-2	.	13	CASSLEHNYGYTF	TGCGCCAGCAGCTTGGAACACAACTATGGCTACACCTTC
TRBV5-1	.	TRBJ1-2	.	14	CASSLQGFNYGYTF	TGCGCCAGCAGCTTACAGGGCTTTAACTATGGCTACACCTTC
TRBV7-3	TRBD2	TRBJ2-1	.	14	CASSSQTSGHEQFF	TGTGCCAGCAGCTCCCAGACTAGCGGGCATGAGCAGTTCTTC
TRBV2	.	TRBJ1-5	.	16	CASRASQGGGNQPQHF	TGTGCCAGCAGAGCGTCACAGGGTGGTGGCAATCAGCCCCAGCATTTT
TRBV7-3	.	TRBJ1-1	.	14	CASSPGGQNTEAFF	TGTGCCAGCAGCCCCGGAGGACAGAACACTGAAGCTTTCTTT
TRBV10-3	TRBD2	TRBJ2-3	once	15	CAISEGLVSTDTQYF	TGTGCCATCAGTGAGGGACTAGTAAGCACAGATACGCAGTATTTT
TRBV12-3/TRBV12-4	.	TRBJ1-1	.	12	CASSRTKAGAFF	TGTGCCAGCAGTCGGACCAAGGCAGGAGCTTTCTTT
TRBV7-2	.	TRBJ1-5	.	15	CASSLYRGPNQPQHF	TGTGCCAGCAGCTTGTATAGGGGCCCCAATCAGCCCCAGCATTTT
TRBV28	.	TRBJ1-2	.	15	CASGMGGSPLYGYTF	TGTGCCAGCGGGATGGGGGGGAGCCCTCTCTATGGCTACACCTTC
TRBV5-1	TRBD2	TRBJ2-3	.	15	CASRRPSGDTDTQYF	TGCGCCAGCAGGAGGCCCAGCGGGGACACAGATACGCAGTATTTT
TRBV5-1	TRBD1	TRBJ2-1	.	16	CASSLRPGQGDNEQFF	TGCGCCAGCAGCTTGCGACCGGGACAGGGAGACAATGAGCAGTTCTTC
TRBV30	TRBD1	TRBJ1-5	.	15	CAWSVTGGNNQPQHF	TGTGCCTGGAGTGTGACAGGGGGAAACAATCAGCCCCAGCATTTT
TRBV27	.	TRBJ1-2	once	15	CASSGGEITGYGYTF	TGTGCCAGCAGTGGGGGGGAGATCACTGGCTATGGCTACACCTTC
TRBV5-1	.	TRBJ1-1	.	13	CASRLTVNTEAFF	TGCGCCAGCAGATTAACAGTGAACACTGAAGCTTTCTTT
TRBV7-3	TRBD2	TRBJ2-2	.	16	CASSLRGLPNTGELFF	TGTGCCAGCAGCTTAAGGGGACTACCGAACACCGGGGAGCTGTTTTTT
TRBV6-1	.	TRBJ1-5	.	13	CASSETDNQPQHF	TGTGCCAGCAGTGAGACAGACAATCAGCCCCAGCATTTT
TRBV5-8	.	TRBJ2-5	.	14	CASTLMTGQETQYF	TGTGCCAGCACCCTTATGACCGGCCAAGAGACCCAGTACTTC